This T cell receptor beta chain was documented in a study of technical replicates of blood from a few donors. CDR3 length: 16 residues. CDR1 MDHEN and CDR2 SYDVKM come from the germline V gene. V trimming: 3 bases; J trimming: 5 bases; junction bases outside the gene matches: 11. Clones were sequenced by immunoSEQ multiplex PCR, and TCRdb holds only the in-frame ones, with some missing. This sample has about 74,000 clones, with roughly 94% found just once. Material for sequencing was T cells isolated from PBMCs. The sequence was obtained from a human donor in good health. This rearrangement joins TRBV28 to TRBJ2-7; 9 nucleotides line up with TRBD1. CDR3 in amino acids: CASSFLGQGFSNEQYF. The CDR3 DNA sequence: TGTGCCAGCAGTTTTCTGGGACAGGGCTTTTCCAACGAGCAGTACTTC.